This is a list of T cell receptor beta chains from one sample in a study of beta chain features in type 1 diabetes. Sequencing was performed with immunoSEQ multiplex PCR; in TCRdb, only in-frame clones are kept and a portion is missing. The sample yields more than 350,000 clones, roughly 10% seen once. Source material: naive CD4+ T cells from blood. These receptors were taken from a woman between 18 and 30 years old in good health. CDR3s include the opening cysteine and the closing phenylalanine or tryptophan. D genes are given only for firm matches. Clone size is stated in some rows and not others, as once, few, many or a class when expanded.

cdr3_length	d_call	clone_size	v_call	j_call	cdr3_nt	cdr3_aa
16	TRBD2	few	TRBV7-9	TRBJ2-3	TGTGCCAGCGGACACGCCCGGACTAGAGGGGCAGATACGCAGTATTTT	CASGHARTRGADTQYF
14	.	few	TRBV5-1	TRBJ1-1	TGCGCCAGCAGCCCCCAGGGGCTGAACACTGAAGCTTTCTTT	CASSPQGLNTEAFF
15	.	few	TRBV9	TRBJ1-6	TGTGCCAGCAGCGTAGGCCGGACGGGAAATTCACCCCTCCACTTT	CASSVGRTGNSPLHF
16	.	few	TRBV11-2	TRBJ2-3	TGTGCCAGCAGCTTATGGGACACCACTAGCACAGATACGCAGTATTTT	CASSLWDTTSTDTQYF
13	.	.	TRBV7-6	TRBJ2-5	TGTGCCAGCAGCTTAGGTGGTGGGGGATCCCTGTACTTC	CASSLGGGGSLYF
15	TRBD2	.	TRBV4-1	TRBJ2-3	TGCGCCAGCAGCCAAGGGCTAGCGGGAGGAGATACGCAGTATTTT	CASSQGLAGGDTQYF
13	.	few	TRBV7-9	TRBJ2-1	TGTGCCAGCAGCTTAGCTCCCCTCGATGAGCAGTTCTTC	CASSLAPLDEQFF
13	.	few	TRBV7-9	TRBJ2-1	TGTGCCAGCAGCTTAAGCCAATACAATGAGCAGTTCTTC	CASSLSQYNEQFF
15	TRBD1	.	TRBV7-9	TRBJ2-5	TGTGCCAGCAGCAGTGGGGACAGGGAGAGGGAGACCCAGTACTTC	CASSSGDRERETQYF
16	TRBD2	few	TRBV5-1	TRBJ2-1	TGCGCCAGCGAATCCTCGCCGGGACTAGCGAACAATGAGCAGTTCTTC	CASESSPGLANNEQFF
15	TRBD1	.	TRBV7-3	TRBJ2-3	TGTGCCAGCAGCCCTACAGGGGCAAGCACAGATACGCAGTATTTT	CASSPTGASTDTQYF
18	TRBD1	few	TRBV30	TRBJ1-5	TGTGCCTGGAGTGGGGGACAGGGAGTTGCCTCCAAGAATCAGCCCCAGCATTTT	CAWSGGQGVASKNQPQHF
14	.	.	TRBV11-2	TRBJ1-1	TGTGCCAGCAGCGCAATGGCGGGGGCCACTGAAGCTTTCTTT	CASSAMAGATEAFF
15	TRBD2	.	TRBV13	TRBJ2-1	TGTGCCAGCAGCTTGGGGAGGGAGTTATGGCATGAGCAGTTCTTC	CASSLGRELWHEQFF
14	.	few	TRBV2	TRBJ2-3	TGTGCCAGCAGTGCGGGGACGCTTACAGATACGCAGTATTTT	CASSAGTLTDTQYF
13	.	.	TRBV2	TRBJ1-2	TGTGCCAGCAGTGAAGAGTCCGGGGTTGGCTACACCTTC	CASSEESGVGYTF
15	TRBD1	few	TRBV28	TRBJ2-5	TGTGCCAGCAGTTACGCCGGGACAGTCCAAGAGACCCAGTACTTC	CASSYAGTVQETQYF
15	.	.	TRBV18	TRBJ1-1	TGTGCCAGCTCACCACGAAAGGTACAGAACACTGAAGCTTTCTTT	CASSPRKVQNTEAFF
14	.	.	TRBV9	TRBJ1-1	TGTGCCAGCAGCCCAACTACAGAGAACACTGAAGCTTTCTTT	CASSPTTENTEAFF
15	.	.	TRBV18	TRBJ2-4	TGTGCCAGCTCACCAATCGTGGGGAAGGAGAACATTCAGTACTTC	CASSPIVGKENIQYF
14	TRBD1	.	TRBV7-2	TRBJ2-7	TGTGCCAGCAGGGCTCAGGGGGCCCCCTACGAGCAGTACTTC	CASRAQGAPYEQYF
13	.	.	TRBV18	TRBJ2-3	TGTGCCAGCTCGGGTAGCGGCACAGATACGCAGTATTTT	CASSGSGTDTQYF
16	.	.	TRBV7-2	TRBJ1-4	TGTGCCAGCAGCAACAGAGCAGCAGCAACTAATGAAAAACTGTTTTTT	CASSNRAAATNEKLFF
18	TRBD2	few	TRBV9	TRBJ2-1	TGTGCCAGCAGCGCTCCAACTAGGGAGGGGTCCTCCTACAATGAGCAGTTCTTC	CASSAPTREGSSYNEQFF
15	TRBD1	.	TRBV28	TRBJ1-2	TGTGCCACCTTCCAAACGGGACAGGGAGGCTATGGCTACACCTTC	CATFQTGQGGYGYTF